A selection of T cell receptor beta chains follows, all from one sample in a study of blood T cells in healthy people across ages. TCRdb analysed the 5' RACE reads with MiXCR anew, one entry per CDR3 protein. The sample includes about 1.4 million distinct CDR3 sequences, 59% seen only once; the top ten take under 8.5%. Sequencing was carried out using blood. Source of these receptors: a man between 18 and 35 years old in good health. The conserved cysteine and the conserved F or W are not part of the CDR3 here. Expanded clones are given a class, and other clones once, few, many or no size at all.

V: TRBV27
size: -
J: TRBJ2-7
CDR3: ANSLVGGSSYEQY

V: TRBV5-1
size: -
J: -
CDR3: ASSPNVGDYEQY

V: TRBV4-3
size: -
J: TRBJ2-7
CDR3: ASSQESGTVGEQY

V: TRBV28
size: -
J: TRBJ1-2
CDR3: ASTPWGTGVGGCT

V: TRBV27
size: -
J: TRBJ1-5
CDR3: ASTREAPQPQH

V: TRBV10-3
size: once
J: TRBJ1-2
CDR3: AISESTGIYGYT

V: TRBV14
size: -
J: TRBJ1-2
CDR3: ASSQVEGAISGYT

V: TRBV11-2
size: -
J: TRBJ2-7
CDR3: ASSLGGEELYEQY

V: TRBV6-2/TRBV6-3
size: -
J: TRBJ2-7
CDR3: ASSYSRASLIGVYEQY

V: TRBV6-5
size: few
J: TRBJ2-4
CDR3: ASRPTRWRLGQY

V: TRBV25-1
size: -
J: TRBJ1-1
CDR3: ASTRTSGVNTEAF

V: TRBV4-2
size: -
J: TRBJ1-1
CDR3: ASSQVPRRHTEAF

V: TRBV6-2/TRBV6-3
size: -
J: TRBJ2-7
CDR3: ASSPLLISGIYEQY

V: TRBV20-1
size: once
J: TRBJ1-2
CDR3: SARPQGGYT

V: TRBV9
size: few
J: TRBJ2-7
CDR3: ASSVATSGRLYEQY

V: TRBV30
size: -
J: TRBJ2-7
CDR3: AWSDSDEQY

V: TRBV6-5
size: -
J: TRBJ2-5
CDR3: ASSYYRGDEETQY

V: TRBV2
size: few
J: TRBJ2-3
CDR3: ASRGGLAQTDTQY

V: TRBV7-9
size: few
J: TRBJ2-7
CDR3: ASSSQHEQGYEQY

V: TRBV10-3
size: once
J: TRBJ2-1
CDR3: AISESSRRGYNEQF

V: TRBV5-1
size: few
J: TRBJ2-1
CDR3: ASSLDSTQLNEQF

V: TRBV4-3
size: few
J: TRBJ2-7
CDR3: ASSQADYTYEQY

V: TRBV9
size: few
J: TRBJ1-2
CDR3: ASSLTRTGWGYT

V: TRBV2
size: -
J: TRBJ2-1
CDR3: ASLQGGGSEDNEQF

V: TRBV28
size: -
J: TRBJ2-6
CDR3: ASSTAIDRGRPGANVLT